Here is one T cell receptor beta chain with its context. The data were obtained in a study of control samples from healthy donors and cancer patients. Measured with immunoSEQ multiplex PCR; TCRdb has only the in-frame clones, and not every one. The sample's table shows approximately 190,000 clones. The CDR3 is 15 residues long. Trimming left V 1 base short and J 2 bases short, with 9 bases between. Germline values: CDR1 KGHSH, CDR2 LQKENI. The sequenced sample was blood. This chain connects TRBV18 to TRBJ1-3; a possible D gene is TRBD1 (5 bases). This receptor was taken from a woman under 40 in good health. The CDR3 nucleotides read TGTGCCAGCTCACCACAGGGAGGGGCTGGAAACACCATATATTTT. It encodes CASSPQGGAGNTIYF. Full variable domain (missing parts from reference TRBV18 and TRBJ1-3): NAGVMQNPRHLVRRRGQEARLRCSPMKGHSHVYWYRQLPEEGLKFMVYLQKENIIDESGMPKERFSAEFPKEGPSILRIQQVVRGDSAAYFCASSPQGGAGNTIYFGEGSWLTVV.